Following are 31 T cell receptor beta chains from one sample sequenced in a study of PD-1 blockade in classical Hodgkin lymphoma. Brentuximab vedotin exposure varied, and every patient relapsed after autologous stem cell transplantation. Generated by immunoSEQ multiplex PCR, the TCRdb table keeps only in-frame clones and is missing some. The sample has around 44,000 clones; about 88% are singletons. This specimen was peripheral blood mononuclear cells (PBMCs), taken before the second cycle of nivolumab. The receptors were sampled from a human donor with classical Hodgkin lymphoma.

The chain employs TRBV5-5 and TRBJ2-1, with 7 positions matching TRBD2. J was trimmed by 4 bases and V by 6 bases; bases with no gene match: 7. Per the germline V gene, CDR1 is SGHKS and CDR2 is YYEKEE (reference sequence). The CDR3 runs to 14 residues. CDR3 region: CASNRDYPYNEQFF. The CDR3 bases are TGTGCCAGCAACCGGGACTATCCATACAATGAGCAGTTCTTC.

This clone has only one observation. The chain links TRBV9 to TRBJ2-5; the D gene could be TRBD1 or TRBD2 (5 bases each). Germline CDR1 is SGDLS and CDR2 is YYNGEE. Trimming cost V 4 bases and J 0 bases, with 16 bases left between them. The length of the CDR3 is 16 residues. CDR3 region: CASSHRTGAYQETQYF. Here the CDR3 DNA reads TGTGCCAGCAGCCATCGGACTGGGGCGTACCAAGAGACCCAGTACTTC.

The V call is TRBV19, the J call TRBJ2-5; 9 nucleotides match TRBD2. The CDR3 has 14 amino acids. The V and J ends lost 5 bases and 4 bases, in that order; junction bases with no gene match: 5. Germline CDR1 reads LNHDA; CDR2 reads SQIVND (reference sequence). The CDR3 nucleotides read TGTGCCAGTAGTCCCTTTAGCGGGGGAGAGACCCAGTACTTC. Its protein is CASSPFSGGETQYF.

This rearrangement joins TRBV11-2 to TRBJ2-2; no reliable D call. The CDR3 spans 15 residues. V gave up 0 bases and J gave up 3 bases, with 8 bases separating them. Germline CDR1 reads SGHAT; CDR2 reads FQNNGV. CDR3 residues: CASSLEPVYTGELFF. The CDR3, as DNA: TGTGCCAGCAGCTTAGAGCCAGTATACACCGGGGAGCTGTTTTTT. Full variable domain (missing parts from reference TRBV11-2 and TRBJ2-2): EAGVAQSPRYKIIEKRQSVAFWCNPISGHATLYWYQQILGQGPKLLIQFQNNGVVDDSQLPKDRFSAERLKGVDSTLKIQPAKLEDSAVYLCASSLEPVYTGELFFGEGSRLTVL.

This clone was seen once. In nucleotides, the CDR3 is TGTGCCAGCAGCAAGCCAAACTTGGGGGCCGGGACCAAAAACATTCAGTACTTC. This gives the protein CASSKPNLGAGTKNIQYF. This chain joins TRBV21-1 and TRBJ2-4; the D call in the table, TRBD1, was not verified against the DNA. TRBV21-1 is listed as a pseudogene. The CDR3 loop spans 18 amino acids.

The V gene is TRBV28, the J gene TRBJ1-1; TRBD1 matches 8 bases. This CDR3 has 13 residues. The germline V gene has CDR1 MDHEN and CDR2 SYDVKM. The J segment lost 8 bases and the V segment lost 7 bases, leaving 9 bases of the junction unmatched. The CDR3 DNA follows: TGTGCCAGCACCCCTCTGACAGGGGTGGAAGCTTTCTTT. This sequence encodes CASTPLTGVEAFF.

The chain combines TRBV6-4 with TRBJ1-2; 9 positions match TRBD1. Germline V gene sequence: CDR1 MRHNA, CDR2 SNTAGT. The CDR3 extends over 17 amino acids. The V gene end was trimmed by 0 bases and the J gene end by 7 bases; junction bases not matched to a gene: 12. The CDR3 region has the DNA TGTGCCAGCAGTGACTCGAATATGGGGACAGGGATCGTTGGCTACACCTTC. Protein product: CASSDSNMGTGIVGYTF.

This clone is a singleton in its sample. The CDR3 protein is CASSLVGAPYNEQFF. CDR3 in DNA: TGTGCCAGCAGCTTAGTTGGGGCTCCCTACAATGAGCAGTTCTTC. The gene calls are TRBV7-3 and TRBJ2-1; possibly TRBD1 for D (5 bases). In germline, CDR1 is SGHTA, CDR2 FQGTGA. V lost 2 bases, J lost 2 bases, and 10 bases lay in between. The CDR3 has 15 residues.

The chain is built from TRBV7-8 and TRBJ2-7; D ambiguous. V was cut by 2 bases and J by 2 bases, with 7 bases left in between. The CDR3 consists of 13 residues. CDR1 and CDR2 (germline): SGHVS, FQNEAQ. The chain's CDR3 is CASSLTGAYEQYF. CDR3 sequence (DNA): TGTGCCAGCAGCTTAACCGGTGCCTACGAGCAGTACTTC.

The chain is built from TRBV5-1 and TRBJ1-1, with a possible D match to TRBD1 (6 bases). The CDR3 length is 17 residues. The germline gives CDR1 SGHRS, CDR2 YFSETQ. V shed 0 bases and J shed 0 bases, with 15 bases lying between them. As DNA, the CDR3 is TGCGCCAGCAGCTTGGCTAGTGGGGGCACAATGAACACTGAAGCTTTCTTT. This codes for CASSLASGGTMNTEAFF.

The chain couples TRBV6-6 to TRBJ1-3; the D is unclear. The CDR3 spans 15 residues. Germline V gives CDR1 MNHNY, CDR2 SVGAGI (reference sequence). Trimming cost V 0 bases and J 4 bases, with 10 bases left between them. CDR3: CASSYSLGRGNTIYF. The CDR3 bases are TGTGCCAGCAGTTACTCGCTAGGCAGGGGAAACACCATATATTTT.

The chain recombines TRBV15 with TRBJ2-1; D possibly matches TRBD1 or TRBD2 (6 bases each). The CDR3 totals 17 residues. Germline V gene lookup returns CDR1 LNHNV and CDR2 YYDKDF (reference sequence). Trimming removed 1 base from V and 5 bases from J, with 18 bases in between. Written as DNA, the CDR3 is TGTGCCACCAGCAGAGGCCCGGGATCCGGGGGCGACAATGAGCAGTTCTTC. This encodes CATSRGPGSGGDNEQFF.

The chain uses TRBV15 and TRBJ2-7; maybe TRBD1 (6 bases). V dropped 1 base and J dropped 4 bases, with 8 bases sitting between them. CDR1 and CDR2 from the germline V gene are LNHNV and YYDKDF (reference sequence). The CDR3 is 13 residues long. The CDR3 DNA reads TGTGCCACCAGCAGAGGGGGGCCATACGAGCAGTACTTC. This encodes CATSRGGPYEQYF.

The rearrangement joins TRBV14 to TRBJ2-5; D is perhaps TRBD2 (5 bases). CDR1 is SGHDN and CDR2 is FVKESK in the germline V gene. V lost 5 bases and J lost 1, with 14 bases in between. The CDR3 is 15 amino acids. The CDR3 DNA follows: TGTGCCAGCAGCAAAACAGCGGAGCTCCAAGAGACCCAGTACTTC. Amino acid sequence: CASSKTAELQETQYF.

V usage is TRBV19 and J usage is TRBJ1-2, with 9 bases lining up with TRBD1. The CDR3 extends over 14 amino acids. With 5 bases clipped from V and 5 bases from J, the junction kept 6 bases outside the gene matches. CDR1 is LNHDA and CDR2 is SQIVND in the germline V gene (reference sequence). The CDR3 reads CASSHKGTGYGYTF. CDR3 DNA sequence: TGTGCCAGTAGTCACAAAGGGACAGGGTATGGCTACACCTTC.

The chain combines TRBV27 with TRBJ2-7; D gene uncertain. Trimming removed 3 bases from V and 2 bases from J, with 11 bases in between. CDR3 length: 14 residues. CDR1 and CDR2 (germline): MNHEY, SMNVEV (reference sequence). The CDR3 loop is CASSFYRGPYEQYF. CDR3 coding DNA: TGTGCCAGCAGTTTCTACCGTGGGCCCTACGAGCAGTACTTC.

V and J are TRBV10-1 and TRBJ2-4; no clear D gene. CDR3 length: 14 amino acids. The germline V and J ends were trimmed by 6 bases and 1 base, with 10 bases remaining between them. Germline values: CDR1 WNHNN, CDR2 SYGVQD (reference sequence). CDR3 nucleotides: TGCGCCAGCAGAGTACGGGTGGCCAAAAACATTCAGTACTTC. It translates to CASRVRVAKNIQYF.

CDR3 nucleotides: TGCGCCAGCAGCTTGGTGGGGGGCAATCAGCCCCAGCATTTT. Its translation: CASSLVGGNQPQHF. The genes are TRBV5-1 and TRBJ1-5; possible D gene TRBD1, 5 bases. The CDR3 loop spans 14 amino acids. Germline CDR1 SGHRS, CDR2 YFSETQ. The V gene lost 0 bases and the J gene lost 2 bases, with 6 bases spanning the gap.

The chain recombines TRBV28 with TRBJ2-5; 7 bases map to TRBD1. The junction had 7 bases not matched to a gene; V was cut back by 5 bases and J by 1 base. The CDR3 consists of 15 residues. Per germline, CDR1 MDHEN and CDR2 SYDVKM. The CDR3 region is CASSARTGPQETQYF. Here the CDR3 DNA reads TGTGCCAGCAGTGCCCGGACAGGTCCCCAAGAGACCCAGTACTTC. Variable domain in full (rest from reference TRBV28 and TRBJ2-5): DVKVTQSSRYLVKRTGEKVFLECVQDMDHENMFWYRQDPGLGLRLIYFSYDVKMKEKGDIPEGYSVSREKKERFSLILESASTNQTSMYLCASSARTGPQETQYFGPGTRLLVL.

J is TRBJ2-3 and V is TRBV2, with a possible D match to TRBD2 (5 bases). This CDR3 has 14 residues. Germline CDR1 reads SNHLY; CDR2 reads FYNNEI. V was clipped by 3 bases and J by 6 bases, with 13 bases between them. In DNA, the CDR3 is TGTGCCAGCAGTGACATGACCGAGCGGGATACGCAGTATTTT. It is translated as CASSDMTERDTQYF.

In nucleotides, the CDR3 is TGTGCCAGCAGTGATCCAAGTGGGGTTCCCTACGAGCAGTACTTC. Translation: CASSDPSGVPYEQYF. The chain carries TRBV2 and TRBJ2-7; D remains unclear. The germline V and J ends were trimmed by 3 bases and 2 bases, with 14 bases remaining between them. This CDR3 is built from 15 residues. The germline gives CDR1 SNHLY, CDR2 FYNNEI. Combining the CDR3 with reference TRBV2 and TRBJ2-7 gives the whole variable domain EPEVTQTPSHQVTQMGQEVILRCVPISNHLYFYWYRQILGQKVEFLVSFYNNEISEKSEIFDDQFSVERPDGSNFTLKIRSTKLEDSAMYFCASSDPSGVPYEQYFGPGTRLTVT.

This chain joins TRBV19 and TRBJ2-7; possible D gene TRBD1, 6 bases. There are 16 residues in the CDR3. Trimming took 5 bases from V and 4 from J, leaving 21 bases between them. The germline V gene encodes CDR1 LNHDA and CDR2 SQIVND (reference sequence). The CDR3 sequence is CASSSAAGARPYEQYF. In DNA form, the CDR3 reads TGTGCCAGTAGTTCAGCGGCAGGGGCTAGACCTTACGAGCAGTACTTC.

The chain links TRBV2 to TRBJ2-4; 9 bases align to TRBD1. Germline-derived CDR1 and CDR2 are SNHLY and FYNNEI. V shed 7 bases, J shed 0 bases, and the junction held 4 bases outside the gene matches. This CDR3 is 15 amino acids long. In DNA form, the CDR3 reads TGTGCCAGCAATCGACAGGGGGTAGCCAAAAACATTCAGTACTTC. Translating gives CASNRQGVAKNIQYF.

V and J are TRBV7-8 and TRBJ2-1, with D possibly being TRBD2 (6 bases). This CDR3 has 16 residues. Trimming took 2 bases from V and 3 from J, leaving 14 bases between them. CDR1 and CDR2 from the germline V gene are SGHVS and FQNEAQ. DNA of the CDR3: TGTGCCAGCAGCTTATTGGGGGGAGCCGTCTACAATGAGCAGTTCTTC. It specifies CASSLLGGAVYNEQFF. The variable domain in full, with the rest retrieved from reference TRBV7-8 and TRBJ2-1, is GAGVSQSPRYKVAKRGQDVALRCDPISGHVSLFWYQQALGQGPEFLTYFQNEAQLDKSGLPSDRFFAERPEGSVSTLKIQRTQQEDSAVYLCASSLLGGAVYNEQFFGPGTRLTVL.

The CDR3 loop is CASPAGSSYEQYF. CDR3 DNA sequence: TGTGCCAGCCCGGCGGGCAGTTCCTACGAGCAGTACTTC. The chain recombines TRBV27 with TRBJ2-7, with D possibly matching TRBD2 (5 bases). The V and J ends lost 8 bases and 1 base respectively, with 12 bases between them. Looked up from germline, CDR1 is MNHEY and CDR2 is SMNVEV (reference sequence). This CDR3 is 13 amino acids long.

This chain joins TRBV28 and TRBJ2-1, with a possible D match to TRBD2 (6 bases). The germline CDR1 and CDR2 sequences are MDHEN and SYDVKM. The CDR3 extends over 14 amino acids. The V end lost 5 bases, the J end lost 9 bases, and 17 bases lay between the germline ends. The CDR3 sequence is CASSTIRLVREQFF. DNA of the CDR3: TGTGCCAGCAGTACAATCCGACTAGTTCGTGAGCAGTTCTTC.

This chain links TRBV29-1 with TRBJ2-7, with 8 bases that match TRBD1. Germline lookup yields CDR1 SQVTM and CDR2 ANQGSEA. CDR3 size: 15 residues. V dropped 4 bases and J dropped 5; count of bases not matched to a gene: 13. As DNA, the CDR3 is TGCAGCGTTGGGCACTCCGGGACAGGAGCTAACGAGCAGTACTTC. As protein: CSVGHSGTGANEQYF.

This chain uses TRBV28 with TRBJ1-1, with a possible D match to TRBD1 (6 bases). Trimming removed 6 bases at V and 11 bases at J, with 19 bases between. The CDR3 sequence is 13 residues long. Per the germline V gene, CDR1 is MDHEN and CDR2 is SYDVKM. In nucleotides, the CDR3 is TGTGCCAGCAGACGGACAGATAGGGCTTATGCTTTCTTT. Amino acid sequence: CASRRTDRAYAFF.

V usage is TRBV18 and J usage is TRBJ1-2; D is uncertain. This CDR3 has 19 amino acids. Germline CDR1 reads KGHSH; CDR2 reads LQKENI. The V and J ends lost 3 bases and 0 bases respectively, with 23 bases between them. CDR3 DNA: TGTGCCAGCTCACCCCTCCAATGGAGGACTCCCTCCTCTAACTATGGCTACACCTTC. This encodes CASSPLQWRTPSSNYGYTF.

The rearrangement uses TRBV28 and TRBJ1-4; TRBD1 might be the D (5 bases). Per germline, CDR1 MDHEN and CDR2 SYDVKM. This CDR3 region has 17 residues. V was clipped by 5 bases and J by 6 bases, with 22 bases between them. In DNA, the CDR3 is TGTGCCAGCAGTCTCTGGAGGGCCACCGGGACCCATGAAAAACTGTTTTTT. It yields the protein CASSLWRATGTHEKLFF.

The chain is built from TRBV6-6 and TRBJ1-1; D not certain. Germline assignment: CDR1 MNHNY and CDR2 SVGAGI (reference sequence). The CDR3 sequence is 9 residues long. The V and J ends lost 9 bases and 5 bases respectively, with 4 bases between them. CDR3 loop: CARGTEAFF. DNA of the CDR3: TGTGCCAGGGGAACTGAAGCTTTCTTT.